This T cell receptor beta chain appears in the sequencing data of a study of regulatory T cells in long-lasting Graves disease. Points from the study as a whole: TRBV28, TRBJ1-2 and TRBJ2-5 were segments that persistent disease favored.

To make TCR beta libraries, researchers used iRepertoire HTBI primers and Arm-PCR of CDR3 regions. A single record per CDR3 protein comes from TCRdb applying MiXCR to the multiplex PCR reads. The repertoire has 400,000 to 500,000 distinct CDR3 sequences, roughly a fifth of them found once; the top ten carry about 13%. This clonotype was detected ten times or more. Its antigen is not identified. Time point described: persistent/refractory GD, antithyroid drugs over 5 years with positive TRAb. TCR sequences were obtained from RNA taken from PBMCs. Under American Thyroid Association guidelines, Graves' disease was diagnosed. V dropped 3 bases and J dropped 0 bases, with 14 bases sitting between them. CDR1 is SNHLY and CDR2 is FYNNEI in the germline V gene. The CDR3 length is 16 residues.

The source was peripheral blood mononuclear cells (PBMCs), collected when the disease was refractory, from a patient treated with antithyroid drugs. The chain combines TRBV2 with TRBJ1-1; D might be TRBD1 (5 bases). The TCR was taken from a female donor with Graves disease. The DNA for the CDR3 is TGTGCCAGCAGTGAGGGGCGGGCAGGGATGAACACTGAAGCTTTCTTT. Amino acid sequence: CASSEGRAGMNTEAFF. The entire variable domain, with the rest obtained from reference TRBV2 and TRBJ1-1, is as follows: EPEVTQTPSHQVTQMGQEVILRCVPISNHLYFYWYRQILGQKVEFLVSFYNNEISEKSEIFDDQFSVERPDGSNFTLKIRSTKLEDSAMYFCASSEGRAGMNTEAFFGQGTRLTVV.